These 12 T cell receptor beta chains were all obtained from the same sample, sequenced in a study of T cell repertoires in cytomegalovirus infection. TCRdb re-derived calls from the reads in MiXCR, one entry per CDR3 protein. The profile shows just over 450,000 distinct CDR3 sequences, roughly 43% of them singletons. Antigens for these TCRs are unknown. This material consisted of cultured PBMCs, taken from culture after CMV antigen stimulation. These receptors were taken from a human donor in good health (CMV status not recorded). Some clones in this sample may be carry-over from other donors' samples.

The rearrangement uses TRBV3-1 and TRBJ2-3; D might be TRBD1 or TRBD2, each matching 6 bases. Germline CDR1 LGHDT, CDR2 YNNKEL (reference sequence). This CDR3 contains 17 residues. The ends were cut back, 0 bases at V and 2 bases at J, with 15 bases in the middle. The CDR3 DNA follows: TGTGCCAGCAGCCAAGATCGGGGGACAATATCCACAGATACGCAGTATTTT. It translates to CASSQDRGTISTDTQYF.

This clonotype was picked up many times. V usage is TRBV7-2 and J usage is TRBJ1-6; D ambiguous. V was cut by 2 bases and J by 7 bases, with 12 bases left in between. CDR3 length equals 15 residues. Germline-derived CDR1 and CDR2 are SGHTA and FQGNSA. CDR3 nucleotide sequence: TGTGCCAGCAGCTTACTTGGGGAAACGAATTCACCCCTCCACTTT. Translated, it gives CASSLLGETNSPLHF.

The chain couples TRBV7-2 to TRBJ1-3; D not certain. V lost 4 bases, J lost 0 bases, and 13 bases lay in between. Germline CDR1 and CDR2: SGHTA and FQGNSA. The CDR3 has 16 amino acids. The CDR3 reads CASSSYTRFSGNTIYF. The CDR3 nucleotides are TGTGCCAGCAGCTCATACACACGGTTCTCTGGAAACACCATATATTTT.

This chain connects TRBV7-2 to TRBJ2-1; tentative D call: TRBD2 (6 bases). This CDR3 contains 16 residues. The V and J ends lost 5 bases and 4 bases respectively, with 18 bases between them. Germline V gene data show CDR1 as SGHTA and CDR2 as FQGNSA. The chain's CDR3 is CASSHGGLTLYNEQFF. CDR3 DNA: TGTGCCAGCAGCCACGGGGGACTCACCCTTTACAATGAGCAGTTCTTC.

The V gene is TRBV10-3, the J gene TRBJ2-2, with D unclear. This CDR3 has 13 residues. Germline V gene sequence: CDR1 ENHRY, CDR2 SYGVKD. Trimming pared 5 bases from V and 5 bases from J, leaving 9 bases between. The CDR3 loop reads CAISSMGTGELFF. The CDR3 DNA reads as TGTGCCATCAGTTCAATGGGGACCGGGGAGCTGTTTTTT.

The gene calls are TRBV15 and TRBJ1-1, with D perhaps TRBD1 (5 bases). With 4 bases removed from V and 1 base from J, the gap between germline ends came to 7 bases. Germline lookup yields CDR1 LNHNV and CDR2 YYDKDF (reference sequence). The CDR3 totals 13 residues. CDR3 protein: CATSTGGNTEAFF. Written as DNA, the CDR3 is TGTGCCACCAGCACGGGGGGGAACACTGAAGCTTTCTTT.

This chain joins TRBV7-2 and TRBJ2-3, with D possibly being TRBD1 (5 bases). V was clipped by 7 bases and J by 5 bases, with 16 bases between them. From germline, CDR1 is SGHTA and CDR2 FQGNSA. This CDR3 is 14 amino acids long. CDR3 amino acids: CASNHLGEGDTQYF. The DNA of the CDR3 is TGTGCCAGCAACCATCTAGGGGAAGGAGATACGCAGTATTTT.

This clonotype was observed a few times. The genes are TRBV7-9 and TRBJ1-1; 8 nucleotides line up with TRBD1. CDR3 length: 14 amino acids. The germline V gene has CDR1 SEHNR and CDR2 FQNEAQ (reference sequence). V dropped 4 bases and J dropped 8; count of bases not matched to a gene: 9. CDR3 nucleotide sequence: TGTGCCAGCAGCTCAGGGGGCGGCATTGGGGAAGCTTTCTTT. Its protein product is CASSSGGGIGEAFF. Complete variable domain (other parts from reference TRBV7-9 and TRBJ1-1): DTGVSQNPRHKITKRGQNVTFRCDPISEHNRLYWYRQTLGQGPEFLTYFQNEAQLEKSRLLSDRFSAERPKGSFSTLEIQRTEQGDSAMYLCASSSGGGIGEAFFGQGTRLTVV.

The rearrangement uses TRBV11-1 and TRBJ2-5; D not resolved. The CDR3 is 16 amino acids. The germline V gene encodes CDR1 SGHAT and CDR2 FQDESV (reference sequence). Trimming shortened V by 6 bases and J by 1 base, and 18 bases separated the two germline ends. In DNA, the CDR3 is TGTGCCAGCAGTTCCGCATCCCACAATTCCCAAGAGACCCAGTACTTC. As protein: CASSSASHNSQETQYF. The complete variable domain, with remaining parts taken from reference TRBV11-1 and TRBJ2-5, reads EAEVAQSPRYKITEKSQAVAFWCDPISGHATLYWYRQILGQGPELLVQFQDESVVDDSQLPKDRFSAERLKGVDSTLKIQPAELGDSAMYLCASSSASHNSQETQYFGPGTRLLVL.

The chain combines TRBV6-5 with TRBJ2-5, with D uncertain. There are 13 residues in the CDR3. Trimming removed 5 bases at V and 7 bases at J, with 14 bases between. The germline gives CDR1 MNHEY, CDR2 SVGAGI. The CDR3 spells CASSESYSGTQYF. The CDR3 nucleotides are TGTGCCAGCAGTGAAAGTTATTCCGGGACCCAGTACTTC.

The CDR3 loop is CASSQERDVLLKNIQYF. CDR3 nucleotide sequence: TGTGCCAGCAGCCAAGAAAGGGACGTTCTTCTCAAAAACATTCAGTACTTC. The chain employs TRBV4-2 and TRBJ2-4, with D perhaps matching TRBD1 or TRBD2 (5 bases each). V was clipped by 0 bases and J by 3 bases, with 15 bases between them. The germline CDR1 and CDR2 sequences are LGHNA and YNFKEQ. The CDR3 runs 17 residues.

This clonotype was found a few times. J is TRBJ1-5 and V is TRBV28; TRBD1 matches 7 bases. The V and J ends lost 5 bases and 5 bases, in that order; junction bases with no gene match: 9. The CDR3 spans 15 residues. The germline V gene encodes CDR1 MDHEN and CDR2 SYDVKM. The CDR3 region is CASSPSDRVYQPQHF. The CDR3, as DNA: TGTGCCAGCAGTCCATCCGACAGGGTGTATCAGCCCCAGCATTTT.